Below are 20 T cell receptor beta chains sequenced from a single sample in a study of shared clonotypes between healthy human individuals. Sequencing was performed with immunoSEQ multiplex PCR; in TCRdb, only in-frame clones are kept and a portion is missing. The sample has around 500,000 clones, about 80% seen once. Sequenced: PBMCs. Receptors originate from a woman in her thirties or forties in good health. Some clones in this sample may be carry-over from other donors' samples.

This clone has more than one count but fewer than ten. CDR3 region: CAWSVGDSYGYTF. DNA for the CDR3: TGTGCCTGGAGTGTAGGGGACAGCTATGGCTACACCTTC. The chain is built from TRBV30 and TRBJ1-2; 7 nucleotides agree with TRBD1. Germline V CDR1 and CDR2: GTSNPN, SVGIG (reference sequence). V lost 0 bases and J lost 4; bases outside the gene matches: 2. The CDR3 has 13 amino acids.

The J gene is TRBJ2-7, the V gene TRBV6-5, with 10 positions matching TRBD1. CDR3 size: 16 residues. After removal of 4 bases from V and 6 bases from J, the junction contained 12 bases not matched to a gene. Germline CDR1 is MNHEY and CDR2 is SVGAGI. The DNA of the CDR3 is TGTGCCAGCAGTTCCCTCCCGGGACAGGGGTTGTCCGAGCAGTACTTC. This codes for CASSSLPGQGLSEQYF.

V is TRBV28 and J is TRBJ2-6, with 9 bases matching TRBD1. The CDR3 runs 17 residues. CDR1 is MDHEN and CDR2 is SYDVKM in the germline V gene. V shed 7 bases, J shed 4 bases, and the junction held 11 bases outside the gene matches. CDR3 bases: TGTGCCAGCATACCGGGACAGGGTAAATCCGGGGCCAACGTCCTGACTTTC. Amino acid sequence: CASIPGQGKSGANVLTF.

The rearrangement joins TRBV7-2 to TRBJ2-5; D possibly uses TRBD1 or TRBD2 (6 bases each). V was trimmed by 3 bases and J by 5 bases, leaving 10 bases between them. This CDR3 region has 13 residues. CDR1 and CDR2 (germline): SGHTA, FQGNSA. CDR3 protein: CASSLGGGETQYF. The CDR3 DNA follows: TGTGCCAGCAGCTTGGGGGGCGGGGAGACCCAGTACTTC.

V and J are TRBV7-2 and TRBJ2-7, with D perhaps being TRBD1 or TRBD2 (5 bases each). This CDR3 comprises 14 residues. Trimming took 5 bases from V and 3 from J, leaving 14 bases between them. CDR1 and CDR2 (germline): SGHTA, FQGNSA. CDR3 DNA sequence: TGTGCCAGCAGCGCCGGGACCCAAGGCTACGAGCAGTACTTC. Protein: CASSAGTQGYEQYF.

The rearrangement links TRBV19 to TRBJ1-2; 8 bases map to TRBD1. The CDR3 totals 15 residues. Per the germline V gene, CDR1 is LNHDA and CDR2 is SQIVND (reference sequence). V lost 6 bases to trimming and J lost 0 bases; unmatched junction nucleotides: 6. The CDR3 is CASRLQGGANYGYTF. DNA for the CDR3: TGTGCCAGTAGACTACAGGGGGGAGCTAACTATGGCTACACCTTC.

The J gene is TRBJ1-2, the V gene TRBV7-9, with D hard to call. This CDR3 has 15 residues. Germline values: CDR1 SEHNR, CDR2 FQNEAQ (reference sequence). Trimming left V 4 bases short and J 0 bases short, with 12 bases between. CDR3 amino acids: CASSSDVPANYGYTF. For the CDR3, the DNA is TGTGCCAGCAGCTCCGACGTGCCAGCTAACTATGGCTACACCTTC.

The rearrangement uses TRBV28 and TRBJ1-2; unclear D gene. CDR1 is MDHEN, CDR2 SYDVKM, per germline. There are 12 residues in the CDR3. Trimming took 5 bases from V and 5 from J, leaving 9 bases between them. Here the CDR3 reads CASSPGKYGYTF. The CDR3 DNA sequence: TGTGCCAGCAGTCCCGGGAAGTATGGCTACACCTTC.

The genes are TRBV15 and TRBJ2-3; D is unresolved. V gave up 1 base and J gave up 8 bases, with 13 bases separating them. Germline CDR1 and CDR2: LNHNV and YYDKDF (reference sequence). This CDR3 spans 14 amino acids. The CDR3 here is CATSRGVLMGTQYF. The CDR3 coding sequence is TGTGCCACCAGCAGAGGCGTACTTATGGGTACGCAGTATTTT.

The gene calls are TRBV7-9 and TRBJ1-5; D is uncertain. CDR3 size: 12 residues. Looked up from germline, CDR1 is SEHNR and CDR2 is FQNEAQ (reference sequence). V lost 2 bases to trimming and J lost 7 bases, with 6 bases between them. CDR3 nucleotide sequence: TGTGCCAGCAGCTTATTACAACAGCCCCAGCATTTT. Amino acid sequence: CASSLLQQPQHF.

The rearrangement joins TRBV28 to TRBJ1-4; D is undetermined. V lost 5 bases, J lost 4 bases, and 5 bases lay in between. The CDR3 runs 12 residues. Per the germline V gene, CDR1 is MDHEN and CDR2 is SYDVKM. The CDR3 DNA is TGTGCCAGCAGTGCCCTTAATGAAAAACTGTTTTTT. Its translation: CASSALNEKLFF.

This chain joins TRBV19 and TRBJ2-7; TRBD1 matches at 8 bases. J lost 2 bases, V lost 3 bases, and 9 bases had no gene match. CDR1 LNHDA and CDR2 SQIVND come from the germline V gene (reference sequence). This CDR3 comprises 16 residues. The CDR3 region has the DNA TGTGCCAGTAGTATGGCTAGGACAGGGAGTCCCTACGAGCAGTACTTC. Its protein is CASSMARTGSPYEQYF.

The chain couples TRBV12-2 to TRBJ1-5; the D call of TRBD1 is as the table states it, not checked on the DNA. TRBV12-2 is an annotated pseudogene. The CDR3 is 13 residues long. The CDR3 is CASRLVHNQPQHF. The CDR3 DNA sequence: TGTGCAAGTCGCTTAGTACACAATCAGCCCCAGCATTTT.

V is TRBV4-1 and J is TRBJ2-1, with 10 positions matching TRBD2. After removal of 0 bases from V and 6 bases from J, the junction contained 11 bases not matched to a gene. Germline V gene data show CDR1 as MGHRA and CDR2 as YSYEKL. This CDR3 comprises 18 residues. The CDR3 reads CASSQDQLAGGNINEQFF. CDR3 nucleotides: TGCGCCAGCAGCCAAGATCAGTTAGCGGGAGGCAATATCAATGAGCAGTTCTTC.

The chain couples TRBV2 to TRBJ2-6; D unresolved. The V gene lost 4 bases and the J gene lost 1 base, with 11 bases spanning the gap. This CDR3 spans 16 amino acids. Germline V CDR1 and CDR2: SNHLY, FYNNEI. This CDR3 reads CASSGTPLSGANVLTF. CDR3 nucleotides: TGTGCCAGCAGTGGGACCCCTCTGTCTGGGGCCAACGTCCTGACTTTC.

V and J are TRBV30 and TRBJ1-6, with D possibly being TRBD1 (5 bases). Germline-derived CDR1 and CDR2 are GTSNPN and SVGIG (reference sequence). This CDR3 contains 13 residues. V was pared by 3 bases and J by 10 bases, with 13 bases between. For the CDR3, the DNA is TGTGCCTGGAGGGGTTTAGGGGACTCACCCCTCCACTTT. This encodes CAWRGLGDSPLHF.

A note on this clone: The sample holds other DNA sequences that translate to the same CDR3. The gene calls are TRBV7-2 and TRBJ2-5, with D perhaps being TRBD1 or TRBD2 (6 bases each). The germline V gene encodes CDR1 SGHTA and CDR2 FQGNSA. The CDR3 totals 14 residues. Trimming stripped 5 bases from V and 2 bases from J, with 12 bases between. CDR3 nucleotides: TGTGCCAGCAGCATAAGAGGGGGGCAAGAGACCCAGTACTTC. Protein sequence: CASSIRGGQETQYF.

V is TRBV27 and J is TRBJ1-2, with D maybe TRBD1 (6 bases). This CDR3 has 13 amino acids. The V end lost 5 bases, the J end lost 8 bases, and 15 bases lay between the germline ends. Germline CDR1 is MNHEY and CDR2 is SMNVEV (reference sequence). The CDR3 DNA reads as TGTGCCAGCAGTAACGACAGGAACGGAGGCTACACCTTC. Protein sequence: CASSNDRNGGYTF.

Remarks on this clone: The junction does not match germline at one end; this may be a read error. The CDR3 DNA is TGTGCCAGCACCCCCGGACAGGGTTTTGGTGAGCAGTGCTTC. Translation gives CASTPGQGFGEQCF. This sequence joins TRBV2 and TRBJ2-7; 8 bases match TRBD1. The CDR3 has 14 residues. Germline V gives CDR1 SNHLY, CDR2 FYNNEI.

The chain combines TRBV4-3 with TRBJ2-3; the D gene is possibly TRBD2 (6 bases). Trimming pared 0 bases from V and 3 bases from J, leaving 16 bases between. Germline-derived CDR1 and CDR2 are LGHNA and YSLEER. The CDR3 totals 17 residues. The CDR3 region is CASSQDLEGGVTDTQYF. The DNA for the CDR3 is TGCGCCAGCAGCCAAGATCTTGAGGGCGGGGTAACAGATACGCAGTATTTT.